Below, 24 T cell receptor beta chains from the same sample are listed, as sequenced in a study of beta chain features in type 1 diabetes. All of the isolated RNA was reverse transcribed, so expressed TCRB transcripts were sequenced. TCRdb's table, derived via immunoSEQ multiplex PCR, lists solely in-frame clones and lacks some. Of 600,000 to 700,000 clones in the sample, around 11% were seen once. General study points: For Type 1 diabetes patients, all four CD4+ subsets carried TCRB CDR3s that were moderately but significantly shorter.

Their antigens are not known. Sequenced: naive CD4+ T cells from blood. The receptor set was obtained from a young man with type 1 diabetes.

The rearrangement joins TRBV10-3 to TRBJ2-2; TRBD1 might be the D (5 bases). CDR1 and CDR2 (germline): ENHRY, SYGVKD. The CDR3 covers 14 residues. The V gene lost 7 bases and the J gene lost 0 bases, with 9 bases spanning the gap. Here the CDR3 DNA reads TGTGCCATCACCCGACAGACGAACACCGGGGAGCTGTTTTTT. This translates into CAITRQTNTGELFF.

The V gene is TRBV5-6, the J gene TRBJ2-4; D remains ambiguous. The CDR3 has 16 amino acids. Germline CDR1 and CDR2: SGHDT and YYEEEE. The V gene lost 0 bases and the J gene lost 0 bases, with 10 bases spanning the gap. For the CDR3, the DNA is TGTGCCAGCAGCTTGGTTTACAGCTTAGCCAAAAACATTCAGTACTTC. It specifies CASSLVYSLAKNIQYF.

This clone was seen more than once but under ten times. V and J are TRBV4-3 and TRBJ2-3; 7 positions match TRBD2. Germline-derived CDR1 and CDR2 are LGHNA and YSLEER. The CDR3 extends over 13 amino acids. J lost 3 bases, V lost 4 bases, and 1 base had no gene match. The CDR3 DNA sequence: TGCGCCAGCAGCCGGACTAGAACAGATACGCAGTATTTT. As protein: CASSRTRTDTQYF.

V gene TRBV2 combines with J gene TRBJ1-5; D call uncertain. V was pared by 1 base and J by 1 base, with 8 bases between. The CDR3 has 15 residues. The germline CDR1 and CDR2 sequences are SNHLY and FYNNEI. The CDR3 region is CASSEVGRSNQPQHF. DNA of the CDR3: TGTGCCAGCAGTGAAGTTGGCAGAAGCAATCAGCCCCAGCATTTT.

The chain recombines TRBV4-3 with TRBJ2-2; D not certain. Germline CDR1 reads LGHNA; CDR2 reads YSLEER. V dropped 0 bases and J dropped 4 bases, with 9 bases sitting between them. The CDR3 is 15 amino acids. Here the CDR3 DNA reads TGCGCCAGCAGCCAAGAACCTCGTTTCACCGGGGAGCTGTTTTTT. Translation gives CASSQEPRFTGELFF.

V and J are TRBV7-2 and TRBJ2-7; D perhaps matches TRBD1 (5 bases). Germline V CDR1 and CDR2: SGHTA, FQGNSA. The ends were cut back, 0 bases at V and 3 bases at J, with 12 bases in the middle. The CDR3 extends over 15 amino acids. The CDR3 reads CASSLAPMTVYEQYF. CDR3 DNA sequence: TGTGCCAGCAGCTTAGCCCCTATGACAGTCTACGAGCAGTACTTC.

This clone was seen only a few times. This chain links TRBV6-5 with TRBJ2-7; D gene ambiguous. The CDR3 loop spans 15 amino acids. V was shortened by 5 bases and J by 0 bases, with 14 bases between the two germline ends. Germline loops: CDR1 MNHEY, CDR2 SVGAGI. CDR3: CASSPQALSSYEQYF. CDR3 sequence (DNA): TGTGCCAGCAGTCCGCAGGCCCTCAGCTCCTACGAGCAGTACTTC.

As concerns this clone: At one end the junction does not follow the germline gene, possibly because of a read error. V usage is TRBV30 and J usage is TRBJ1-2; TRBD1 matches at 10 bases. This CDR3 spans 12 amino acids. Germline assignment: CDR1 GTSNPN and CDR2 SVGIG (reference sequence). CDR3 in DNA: TGTGCCTGGAGCGCAGGGGGGACAGGGGATCTCTTC. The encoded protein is CAWSAGGTGDLF.

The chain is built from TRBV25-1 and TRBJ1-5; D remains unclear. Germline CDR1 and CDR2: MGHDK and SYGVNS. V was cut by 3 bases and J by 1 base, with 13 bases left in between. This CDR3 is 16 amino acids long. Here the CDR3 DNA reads TGTGCCAGCAGTGAGGAGGGCCGAGGAAGCAATCAGCCCCAGCATTTT. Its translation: CASSEEGRGSNQPQHF.

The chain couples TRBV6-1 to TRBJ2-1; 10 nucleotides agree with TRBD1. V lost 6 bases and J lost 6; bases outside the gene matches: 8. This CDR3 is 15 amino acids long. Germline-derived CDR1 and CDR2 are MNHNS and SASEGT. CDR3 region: CASSRDRGSRNEQFF. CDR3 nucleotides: TGTGCCAGCAGCCGGGACAGGGGATCACGCAATGAGCAGTTCTTC.

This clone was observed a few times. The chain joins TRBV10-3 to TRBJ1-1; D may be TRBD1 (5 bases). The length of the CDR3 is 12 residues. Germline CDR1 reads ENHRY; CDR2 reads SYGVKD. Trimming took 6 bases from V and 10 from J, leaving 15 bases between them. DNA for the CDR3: TGTGCCATCAGGGGTAGCGGTCAGGGAGCTTTCTTT. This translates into CAIRGSGQGAFF.

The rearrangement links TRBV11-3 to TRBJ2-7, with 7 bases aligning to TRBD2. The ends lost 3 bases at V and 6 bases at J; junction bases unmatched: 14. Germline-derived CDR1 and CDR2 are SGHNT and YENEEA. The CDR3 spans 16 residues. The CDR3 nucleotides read TGTGCCAGCAGCTTTAGCCCATGGGCGGGGGATTCCGAGCAGTACTTC. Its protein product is CASSFSPWAGDSEQYF.

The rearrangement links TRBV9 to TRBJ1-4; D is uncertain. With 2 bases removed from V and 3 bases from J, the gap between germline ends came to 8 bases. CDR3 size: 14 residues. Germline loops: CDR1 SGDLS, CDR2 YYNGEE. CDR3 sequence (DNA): TGTGCCAGCAGCGTGGGAGGGTCTAATGAAAAACTGTTTTTT. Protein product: CASSVGGSNEKLFF.

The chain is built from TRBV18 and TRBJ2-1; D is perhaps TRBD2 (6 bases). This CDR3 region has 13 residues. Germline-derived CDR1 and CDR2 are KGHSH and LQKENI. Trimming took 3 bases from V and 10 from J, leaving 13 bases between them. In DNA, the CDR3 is TGTGCCAGCTCACCGCTTGGGGAGGAAGAGCAGTTCTTC. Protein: CASSPLGEEEQFF.

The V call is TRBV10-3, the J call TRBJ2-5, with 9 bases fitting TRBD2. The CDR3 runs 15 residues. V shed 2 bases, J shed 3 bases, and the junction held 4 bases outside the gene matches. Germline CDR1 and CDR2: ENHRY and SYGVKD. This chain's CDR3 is CAISEQRGVKETQYF. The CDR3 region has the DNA TGTGCCATCAGTGAGCAGCGGGGGGTAAAAGAGACCCAGTACTTC.

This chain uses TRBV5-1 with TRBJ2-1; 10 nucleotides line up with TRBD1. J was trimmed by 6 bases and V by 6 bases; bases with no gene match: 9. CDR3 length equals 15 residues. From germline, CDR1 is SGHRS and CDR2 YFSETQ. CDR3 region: CASNPDRGLSNEQFF. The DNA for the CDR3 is TGCGCCAGCAATCCTGACAGGGGGCTTTCCAATGAGCAGTTCTTC.

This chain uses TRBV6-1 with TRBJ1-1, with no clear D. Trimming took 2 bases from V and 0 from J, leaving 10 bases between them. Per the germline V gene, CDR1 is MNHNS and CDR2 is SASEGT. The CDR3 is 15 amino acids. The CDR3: CASSEFGGVNTEAFF. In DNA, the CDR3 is TGTGCCAGCAGTGAATTTGGAGGAGTGAACACTGAAGCTTTCTTT.

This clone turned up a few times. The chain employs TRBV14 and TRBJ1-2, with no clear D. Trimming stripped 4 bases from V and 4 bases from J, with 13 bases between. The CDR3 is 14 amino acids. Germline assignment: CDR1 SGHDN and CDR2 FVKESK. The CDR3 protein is CASSRTAALYGYTF. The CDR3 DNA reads TGTGCCAGCAGCCGAACAGCTGCTCTCTATGGCTACACCTTC. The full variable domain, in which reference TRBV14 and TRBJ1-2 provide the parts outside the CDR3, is EAGVTQFPSHSVIEKGQTVTLRCDPISGHDNLYWYRRVMGKEIKFLLHFVKESKQDESGMPNNRFLAERTGGTYSTLKVQPAELEDSGVYFCASSRTAALYGYTFGSGTRLTVV.

The CDR3: CASSRPTPGQSNYGYTF. As DNA, the CDR3 is TGTGCCAGCAGCCGCCCCACCCCGGGACAAAGTAACTATGGCTACACCTTC. The rearrangement uses TRBV13 and TRBJ1-2, with D maybe TRBD1 (6 bases). The V end lost 5 bases, the J end lost 1 base, and 20 bases lay between the germline ends. Looked up from germline, CDR1 is PRHDT and CDR2 is FYEKMQ (reference sequence). This CDR3 spans 17 amino acids.

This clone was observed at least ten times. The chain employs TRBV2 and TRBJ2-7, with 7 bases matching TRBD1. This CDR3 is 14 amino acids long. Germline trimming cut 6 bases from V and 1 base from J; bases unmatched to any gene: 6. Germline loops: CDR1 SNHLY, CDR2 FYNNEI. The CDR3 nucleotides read TGTGCCAGCAGGAACAGGGGAAATTCCTACGAGCAGTACTTC. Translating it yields CASRNRGNSYEQYF.

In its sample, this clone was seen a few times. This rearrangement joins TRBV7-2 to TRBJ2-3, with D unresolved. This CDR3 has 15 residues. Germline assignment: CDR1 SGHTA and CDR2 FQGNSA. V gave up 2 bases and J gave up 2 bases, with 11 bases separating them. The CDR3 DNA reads TGTGCCAGCAGCTTATCTCAGGTGTCCACAGATACGCAGTATTTT. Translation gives CASSLSQVSTDTQYF.

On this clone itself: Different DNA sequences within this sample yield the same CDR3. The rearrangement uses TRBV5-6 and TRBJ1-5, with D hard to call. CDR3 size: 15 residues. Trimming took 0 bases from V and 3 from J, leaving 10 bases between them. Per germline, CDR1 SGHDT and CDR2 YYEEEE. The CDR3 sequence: CASSLGPGPNQPQHF. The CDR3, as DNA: TGTGCCAGCAGCTTGGGGCCAGGTCCCAATCAGCCCCAGCATTTT.

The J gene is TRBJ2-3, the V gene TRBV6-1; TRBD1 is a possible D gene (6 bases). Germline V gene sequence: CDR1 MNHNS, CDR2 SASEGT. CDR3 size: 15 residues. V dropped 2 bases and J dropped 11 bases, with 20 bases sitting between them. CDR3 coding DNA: TGTGCCAGCAGTGAACCTACTCGACAGGCCATAGGGCAGTATTTT. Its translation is CASSEPTRQAIGQYF.

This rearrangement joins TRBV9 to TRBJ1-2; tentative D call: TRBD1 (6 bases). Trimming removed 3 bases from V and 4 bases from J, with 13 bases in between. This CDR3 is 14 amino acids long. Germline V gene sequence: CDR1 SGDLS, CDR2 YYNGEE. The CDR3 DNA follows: TGTGCCAGCAGCGGACGCAGCAGGGGCTATGGCTACACCTTC. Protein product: CASSGRSRGYGYTF.